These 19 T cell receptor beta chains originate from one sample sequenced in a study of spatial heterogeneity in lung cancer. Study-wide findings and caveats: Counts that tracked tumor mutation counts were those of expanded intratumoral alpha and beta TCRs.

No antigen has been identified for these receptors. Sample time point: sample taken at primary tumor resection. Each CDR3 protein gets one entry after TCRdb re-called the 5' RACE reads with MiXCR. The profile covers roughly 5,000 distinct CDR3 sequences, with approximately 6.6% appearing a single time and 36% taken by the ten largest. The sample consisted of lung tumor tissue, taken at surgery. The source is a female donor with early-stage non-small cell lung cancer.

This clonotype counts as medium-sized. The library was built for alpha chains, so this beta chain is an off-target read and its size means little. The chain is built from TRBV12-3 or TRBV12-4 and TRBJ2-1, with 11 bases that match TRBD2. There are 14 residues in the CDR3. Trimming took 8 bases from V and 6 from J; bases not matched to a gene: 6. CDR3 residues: CASFYSGGANEQFF. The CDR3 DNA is TGTGCCAGCTTTTATAGCGGGGGGGCCAATGAGCAGTTCTTC.

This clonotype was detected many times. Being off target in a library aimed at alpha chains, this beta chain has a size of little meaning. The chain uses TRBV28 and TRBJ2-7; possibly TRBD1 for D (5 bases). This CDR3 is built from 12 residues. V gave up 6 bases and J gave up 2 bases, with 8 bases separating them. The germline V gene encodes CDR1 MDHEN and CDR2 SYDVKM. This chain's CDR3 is CASSRVPYEQYF. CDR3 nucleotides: TGTGCCAGCAGCAGGGTCCCCTACGAGCAGTACTTC.

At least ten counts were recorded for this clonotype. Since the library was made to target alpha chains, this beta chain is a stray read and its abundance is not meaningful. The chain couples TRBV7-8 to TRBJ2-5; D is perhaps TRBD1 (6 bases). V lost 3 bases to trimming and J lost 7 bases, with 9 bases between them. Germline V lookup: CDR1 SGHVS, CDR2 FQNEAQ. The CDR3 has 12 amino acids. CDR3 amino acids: CASSLGAGTQYF. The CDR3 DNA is TGTGCCAGCAGCTTGGGGGCAGGGACCCAGTACTTC. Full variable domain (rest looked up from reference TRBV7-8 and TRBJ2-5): GAGVSQSPRYKVAKRGQDVALRCDPISGHVSLFWYQQALGQGPEFLTYFQNEAQLDKSGLPSDRFFAERPEGSVSTLKIQRTQQEDSAVYLCASSLGAGTQYFGPGTRLLVL.

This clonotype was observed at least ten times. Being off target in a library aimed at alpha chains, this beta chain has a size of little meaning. The CDR3, as DNA: TGTGCCAGCGGATCCCAGCGGGGGACAGATACGCAGTATTTT. This gives the protein CASGSQRGTDTQYF. This rearrangement joins TRBV2 to TRBJ2-3, with TRBD2 matching over 8 bases. The CDR3 is made up of 14 amino acids. Germline values: CDR1 SNHLY, CDR2 FYNNEI. The V segment lost 8 bases and the J segment 3 bases; nucleotides outside the gene matches: 7.

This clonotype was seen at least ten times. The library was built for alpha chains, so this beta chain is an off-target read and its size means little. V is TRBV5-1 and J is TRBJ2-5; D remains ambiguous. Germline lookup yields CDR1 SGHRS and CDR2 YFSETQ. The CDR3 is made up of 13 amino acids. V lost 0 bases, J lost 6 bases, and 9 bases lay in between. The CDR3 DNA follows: TGCGCCAGCAGCTTGGAGGGCAGGCAGACCCAGTACTTC. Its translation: CASSLEGRQTQYF.

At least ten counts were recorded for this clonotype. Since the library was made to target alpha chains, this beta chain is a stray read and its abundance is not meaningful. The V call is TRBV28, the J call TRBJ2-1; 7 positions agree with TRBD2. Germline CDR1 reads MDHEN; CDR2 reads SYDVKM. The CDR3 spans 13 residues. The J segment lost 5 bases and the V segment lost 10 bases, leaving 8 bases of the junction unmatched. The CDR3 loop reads CATIRAGHNEQFF. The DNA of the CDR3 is TGTGCCACAATTCGAGCGGGACACAATGAGCAGTTCTTC. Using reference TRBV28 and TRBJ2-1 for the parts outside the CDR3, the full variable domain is DVKVTQSSRYLVKRTGEKVFLECVQDMDHENMFWYRQDPGLGLRLIYFSYDVKMKEKGDIPEGYSVSREKKERFSLILESASTNQTSMYLCATIRAGHNEQFFGPGTRLTVL.

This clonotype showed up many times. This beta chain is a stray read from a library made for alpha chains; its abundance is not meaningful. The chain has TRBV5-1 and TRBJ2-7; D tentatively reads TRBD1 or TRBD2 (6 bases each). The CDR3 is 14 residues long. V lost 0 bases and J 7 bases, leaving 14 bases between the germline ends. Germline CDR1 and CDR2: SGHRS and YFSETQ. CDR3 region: CASSLEGGKWEQYF. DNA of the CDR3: TGCGCCAGCAGCTTGGAGGGGGGAAAGTGGGAGCAGTACTTC.

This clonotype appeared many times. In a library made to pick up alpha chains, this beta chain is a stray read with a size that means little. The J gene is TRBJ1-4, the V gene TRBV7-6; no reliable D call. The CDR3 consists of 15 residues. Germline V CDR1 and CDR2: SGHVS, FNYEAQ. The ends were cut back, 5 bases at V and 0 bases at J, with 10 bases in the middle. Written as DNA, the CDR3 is TGTGCCAGCAGCGCCAACAGTGCAACTAATGAAAAACTGTTTTTT. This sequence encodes CASSANSATNEKLFF.

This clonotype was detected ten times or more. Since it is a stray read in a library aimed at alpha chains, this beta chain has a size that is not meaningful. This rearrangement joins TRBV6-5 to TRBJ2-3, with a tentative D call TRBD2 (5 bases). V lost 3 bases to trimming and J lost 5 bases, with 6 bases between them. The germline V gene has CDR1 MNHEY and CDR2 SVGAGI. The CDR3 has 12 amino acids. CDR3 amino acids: CASSYRGDTQYF. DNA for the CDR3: TGTGCCAGCAGTTATCGGGGAGATACGCAGTATTTT.

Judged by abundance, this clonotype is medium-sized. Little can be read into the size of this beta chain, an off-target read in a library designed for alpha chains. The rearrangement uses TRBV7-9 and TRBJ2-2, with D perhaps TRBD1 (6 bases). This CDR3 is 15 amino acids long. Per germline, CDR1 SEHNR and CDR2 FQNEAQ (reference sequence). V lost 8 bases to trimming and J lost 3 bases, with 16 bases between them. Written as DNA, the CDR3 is TGTGCCAGCGGATCGAGACAGGCCGACACCGGGGAGCTGTTTTTT. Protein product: CASGSRQADTGELFF.

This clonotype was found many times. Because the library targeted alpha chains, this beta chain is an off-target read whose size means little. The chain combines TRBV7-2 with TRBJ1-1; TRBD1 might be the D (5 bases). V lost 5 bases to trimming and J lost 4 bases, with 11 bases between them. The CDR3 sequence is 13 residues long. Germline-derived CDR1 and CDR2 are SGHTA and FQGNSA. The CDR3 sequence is CASSPRGGTEAFF. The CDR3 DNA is TGTGCCAGCAGCCCTCGGGGCGGCACTGAAGCTTTCTTT.

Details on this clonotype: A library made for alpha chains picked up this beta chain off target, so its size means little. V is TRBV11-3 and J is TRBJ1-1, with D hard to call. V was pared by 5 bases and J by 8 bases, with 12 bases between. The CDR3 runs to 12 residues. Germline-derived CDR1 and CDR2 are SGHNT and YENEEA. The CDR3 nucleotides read TGTGCCAGCAGCCTTCGCAGACAAGAAGCTTTCTTT. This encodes CASSLRRQEAFF.

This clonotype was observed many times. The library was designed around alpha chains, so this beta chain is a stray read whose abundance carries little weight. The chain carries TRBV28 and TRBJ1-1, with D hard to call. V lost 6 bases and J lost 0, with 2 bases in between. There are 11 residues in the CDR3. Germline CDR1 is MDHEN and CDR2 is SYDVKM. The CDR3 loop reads CASRVNTEAFF. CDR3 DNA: TGTGCCAGCAGGGTGAACACTGAAGCTTTCTTT.

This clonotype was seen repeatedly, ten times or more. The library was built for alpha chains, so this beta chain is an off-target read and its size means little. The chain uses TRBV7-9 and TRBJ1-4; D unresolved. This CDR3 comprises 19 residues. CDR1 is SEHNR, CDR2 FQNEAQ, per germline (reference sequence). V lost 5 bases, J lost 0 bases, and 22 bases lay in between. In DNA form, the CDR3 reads TGTGCCAGCAGCGAACAAGGGATTCCCTTAACACCAACTAATGAAAAACTGTTTTTT. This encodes CASSEQGIPLTPTNEKLFF.

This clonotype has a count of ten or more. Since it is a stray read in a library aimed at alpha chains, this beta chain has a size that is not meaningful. CDR3 region: CASSEGQGSGTQYF. CDR3 coding DNA: TGTGCCAGCAGTGAGGGACAGGGCTCGGGTACGCAGTATTTT. J is TRBJ2-3 and V is TRBV6-1; TRBD1 aligns across 9 bases. The CDR3 is made up of 14 amino acids. V dropped 3 bases and J dropped 8; count of bases not matched to a gene: 6. Germline V CDR1 and CDR2: MNHNS, SASEGT.

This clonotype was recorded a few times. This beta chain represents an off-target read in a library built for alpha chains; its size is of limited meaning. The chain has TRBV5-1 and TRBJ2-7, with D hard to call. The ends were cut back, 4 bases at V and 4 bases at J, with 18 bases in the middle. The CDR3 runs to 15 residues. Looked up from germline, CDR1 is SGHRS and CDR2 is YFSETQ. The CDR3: CASSTPRINQYEQYF. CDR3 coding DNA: TGCGCCAGCAGCACCCCGAGGATTAACCAGTACGAGCAGTACTTC.

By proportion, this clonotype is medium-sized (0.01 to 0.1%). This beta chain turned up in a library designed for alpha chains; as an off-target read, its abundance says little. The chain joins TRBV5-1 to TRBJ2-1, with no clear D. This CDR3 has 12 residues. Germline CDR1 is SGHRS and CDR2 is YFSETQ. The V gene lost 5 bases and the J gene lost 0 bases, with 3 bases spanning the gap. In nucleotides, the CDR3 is TGCGCCAGCAGAGGCTCCTACAATGAGCAGTTCTTC. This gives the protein CASRGSYNEQFF.

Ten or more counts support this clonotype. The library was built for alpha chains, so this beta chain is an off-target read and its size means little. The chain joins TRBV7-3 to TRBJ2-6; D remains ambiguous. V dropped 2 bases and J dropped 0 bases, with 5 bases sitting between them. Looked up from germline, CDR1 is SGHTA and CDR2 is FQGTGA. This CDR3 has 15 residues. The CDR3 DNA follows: TGTGCCAGCAGCTTAGCCCCCTCTGGGGCCAACGTCCTGACTTTC. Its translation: CASSLAPSGANVLTF. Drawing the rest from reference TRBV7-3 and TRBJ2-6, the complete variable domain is GAGVSQTPSNKVTEKGKYVELRCDPISGHTALYWYRQSLGQGPEFLIYFQGTGAADDSGLPNDRFFAVRPEGSVSTLKIQRTERGDSAVYLCASSLAPSGANVLTFGAGSRLTVL.

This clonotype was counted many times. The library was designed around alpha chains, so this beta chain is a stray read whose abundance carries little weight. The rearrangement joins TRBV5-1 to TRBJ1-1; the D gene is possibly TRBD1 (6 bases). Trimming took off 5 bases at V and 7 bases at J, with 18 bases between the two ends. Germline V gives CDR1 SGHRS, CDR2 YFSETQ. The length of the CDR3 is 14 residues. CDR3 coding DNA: TGCGCCAGCAGGGCCACGGGGGCCAGCATTGAAGCTTTCTTT. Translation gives CASRATGASIEAFF.